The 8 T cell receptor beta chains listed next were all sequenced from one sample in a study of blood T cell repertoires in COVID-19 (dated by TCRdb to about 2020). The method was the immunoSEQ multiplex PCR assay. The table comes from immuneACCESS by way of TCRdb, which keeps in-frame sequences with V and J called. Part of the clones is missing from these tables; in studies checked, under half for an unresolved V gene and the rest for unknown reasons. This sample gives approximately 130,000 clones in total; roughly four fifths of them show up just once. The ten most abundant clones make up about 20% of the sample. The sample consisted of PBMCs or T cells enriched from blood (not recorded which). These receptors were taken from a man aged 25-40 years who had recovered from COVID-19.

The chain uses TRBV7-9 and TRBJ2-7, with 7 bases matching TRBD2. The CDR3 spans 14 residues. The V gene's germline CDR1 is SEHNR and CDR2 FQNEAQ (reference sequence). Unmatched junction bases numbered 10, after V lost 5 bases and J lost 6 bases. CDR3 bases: TGTGCCAGCAGCCCTTCAGCGGGACGGGGCGAGCAGTACTTC. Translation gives CASSPSAGRGEQYF.

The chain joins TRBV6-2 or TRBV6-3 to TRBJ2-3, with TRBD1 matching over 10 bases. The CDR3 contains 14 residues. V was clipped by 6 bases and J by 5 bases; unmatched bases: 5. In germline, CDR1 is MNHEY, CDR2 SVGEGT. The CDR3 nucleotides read TGTGCCAGCAGCCGGACAGGGGGTGTAGATACGCAGTATTTT. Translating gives CASSRTGGVDTQYF.

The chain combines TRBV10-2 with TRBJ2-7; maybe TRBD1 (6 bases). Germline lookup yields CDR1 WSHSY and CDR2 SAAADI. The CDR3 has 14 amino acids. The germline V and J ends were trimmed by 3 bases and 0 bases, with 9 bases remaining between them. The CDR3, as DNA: TGCGCCAGCAGTGAAGGGACAATCTCCTACGAGCAGTACTTC. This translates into CASSEGTISYEQYF.

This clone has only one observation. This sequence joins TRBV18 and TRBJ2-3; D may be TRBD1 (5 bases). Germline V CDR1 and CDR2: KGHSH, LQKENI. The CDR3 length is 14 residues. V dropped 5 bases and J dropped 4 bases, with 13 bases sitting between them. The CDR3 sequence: CASSLTANADTQYF. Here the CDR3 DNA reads TGTGCCAGCTCATTGACAGCAAACGCAGATACGCAGTATTTT.

Here the CDR3 DNA reads TGTGCCAGCAGCTTGGTAGGGGTACGTAACACTGAAGCTTTCTTT. Its protein is CASSLVGVRNTEAFF. The gene calls are TRBV5-5 and TRBJ1-1; a weak D match, TRBD1 (5 bases). Trimming removed 0 bases from V and 2 bases from J, with 11 bases in between. This CDR3 is 15 amino acids long. Germline CDR1 is SGHKS and CDR2 is YYEKEE (reference sequence).

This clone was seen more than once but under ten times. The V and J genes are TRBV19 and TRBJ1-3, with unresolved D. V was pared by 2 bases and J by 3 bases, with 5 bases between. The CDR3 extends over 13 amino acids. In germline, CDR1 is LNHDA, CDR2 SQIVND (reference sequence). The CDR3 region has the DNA TGTGCCAGTAGTATACAGGATGGAAACACCATATATTTT. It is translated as CASSIQDGNTIYF.

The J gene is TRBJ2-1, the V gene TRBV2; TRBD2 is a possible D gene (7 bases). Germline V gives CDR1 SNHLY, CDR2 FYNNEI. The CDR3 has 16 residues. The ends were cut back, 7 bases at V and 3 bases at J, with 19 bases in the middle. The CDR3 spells CASTQGGEGDYNEQFF. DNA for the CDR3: TGTGCCAGCACCCAAGGCGGGGAGGGGGACTACAATGAGCAGTTCTTC.

The CDR3 loop is CASSRQGAERGQETQYF. The CDR3 DNA is TGCGCCAGCAGCCGACAGGGGGCTGAGCGGGGCCAAGAGACCCAGTACTTC. This chain links TRBV4-1 with TRBJ2-5, with 10 bases lining up with TRBD1. With V trimmed by 4 bases and J by 1 base, 9 bases remained unmatched. Germline lookup yields CDR1 MGHRA and CDR2 YSYEKL. This CDR3 contains 17 residues.